One T cell receptor (beta chain) is described in this entry. This clone was seen a few times. The target of this receptor is not known. The record has no base qualities; no much larger clone is one base away. CDR1 and CDR2, looked up from the germline V gene (reference sequence), are DFQATT and SNEGSKA. From its cysteine to its phenylalanine, the CDR3 spans 11 amino acids. CDR3 DNA is the only sequence kept; it has 33 bases, read in frame from the first base. V is reduced by 7 bases and J by 7 bases, leaving a spacing of 13 bases between them. The data belong to a study of blood T cell repertoires in COVID-19 (dated by TCRdb to 2020 to 2021). Context from the whole study: Samples covering the acute and convalescent phases of COVID-19 were provided by collaborators in the United States, Italy and Spain. The samples were drawn from the first 160 participants of the ongoing ImmuneRACE study and from some 1,300 subjects provided by 6 global collaborators. The dataset comprised deeply sampled blood TCRbeta repertoires from subjects exposed to, actively infected with, or recovered from COVID-19. The sample metadata nearly always contained a de-identified subject ID, COVID-19 status, age in years and sex. The material from the prospective study consisted of cDNA or gDNA derived from T cells, B-cell-depleted T cells, or PBMCs. Where available, HLA class I and class II types were taken from metadata supplied by the sample provider and were not determined by assay-based typing. The repertoires were made available in a free public database intended to serve as a resource for research on the immune response to SARS-CoV-2. The paper as a whole reports these results and caveats: The amount of clinical and demographic metadata varied by source and participant and was provided uncurated.

Each collaborating institution followed its own protocols to collect whole blood in K2EDTA tubes. For TCRbeta analysis, collaborators shipped samples in one of three forms: frozen whole blood, isolated PBMCs, or DNA extracted from either of those sample types. TCRbeta CDR3 regions were amplified from genomic DNA by means of the immunoSEQ Assay, a bias-controlled multiplex PCR. On the study's bioinformatics: Within the assay, amplification of reference gene primers was used to estimate how many nucleated cells each sample contained. To quantify the absolute abundance of each unique TCRbeta CDR3 rearrangement, sequence reads were collapsed and filtered. For each sample, productive Simpson clonality was calculated as the square root of Simpson's diversity index across productive rearrangements. As stored in TCRdb, this immuneACCESS dataset retains in-frame rearrangements with V and J assigned. A fraction of the clones does not appear; measured against another copy, unresolved V genes explain less than half of the discrepancy, and the remainder lacks a known reason. V and J calls plus clone size are reproduced from that table; the DNA served to infer D and trimming. This sample lists tens of thousands of clones; roughly 87% were detected once. Jointly, the top ten make up more than 5.5% of the sample.

Material for sequencing was peripheral blood. The chain is assembled from TRBV20-1 and TRBJ1-2; TRBD1 is a weak D gene call, 5 bases matching. The clonotype originates from a woman aged 45 to 65 with acute or convalescent COVID-19. Read as DNA, the sequence is TGCAGTGTCAAAAGGGGTGGTGGCTACACCTTC. This yields the protein CSVKRGGGYTF.